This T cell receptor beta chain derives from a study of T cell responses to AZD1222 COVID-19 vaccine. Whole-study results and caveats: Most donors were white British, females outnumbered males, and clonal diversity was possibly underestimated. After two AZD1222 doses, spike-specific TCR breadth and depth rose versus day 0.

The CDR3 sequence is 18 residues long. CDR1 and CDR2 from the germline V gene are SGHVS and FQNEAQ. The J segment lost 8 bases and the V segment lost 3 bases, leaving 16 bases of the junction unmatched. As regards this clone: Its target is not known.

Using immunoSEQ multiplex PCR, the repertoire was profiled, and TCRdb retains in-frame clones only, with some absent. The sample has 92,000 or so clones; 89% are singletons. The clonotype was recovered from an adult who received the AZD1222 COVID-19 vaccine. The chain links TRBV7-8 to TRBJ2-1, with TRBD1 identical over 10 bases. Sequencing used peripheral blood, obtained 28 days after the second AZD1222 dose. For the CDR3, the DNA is TGTGCCAGCAGCTTGCTGAGGGGCGGACAGGGGGGTGGAGATGAGCAGTTCTTC. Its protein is CASSLLRGGQGGGDEQFF. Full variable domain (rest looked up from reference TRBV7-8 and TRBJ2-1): GAGVSQSPRYKVAKRGQDVALRCDPISGHVSLFWYQQALGQGPEFLTYFQNEAQLDKSGLPSDRFFAERPEGSVSTLKIQRTQQEDSAVYLCASSLLRGGQGGGDEQFFGPGTRLTVL.